The sequence of this T cell receptor (beta chain) was determined in a study of beta chain features in type 1 diabetes. Across the study: Patients did not differ from healthy donors in age, gender or cell yield. Examination covered under 110 million sorted cells spanning all samples. Study results and caveats: Shorter TCRB CDR3s, moderately but significantly so, marked every one of the four CD4+ subsets in Type 1 diabetes patients. The question left open here concerned HLA type influencing TCRB rearrangement.

The authors reverse transcribed all of the isolated RNA, so sequencing captured expressed TCRB transcripts. Measured with immunoSEQ multiplex PCR; TCRdb has only the in-frame clones, and not every one. The sample gives 500,000 to 850,000 clones, around 15% of which show up once; just under 0.04% is in the top ten. For this clone: No antigen is known for it.

Markers CD45RO/CCR7/CD25/CD127/CD95/CD27 served to sort CD4+ naive, central memory, regulatory and stem cell-like memory cells. V was clipped by 4 bases and J by 7 bases; unmatched bases: 6. CDR3 length: 13 residues. CDR1 and CDR2 from the germline V gene are MGHDK and SYGVNS. The chain recombines TRBV25-1 with TRBJ1-2; 7 bases align to TRBD1. This sequence originates from a young man with type 1 diabetes. The sequenced sample was naive CD4+ T cells from blood. DNA of the CDR3: TGTGCCAGCAGTGTGATACAGGGGACTGGCTACACCTTC. This sequence encodes CASSVIQGTGYTF.